The clone carrying this TCR beta chain was observed a single time. The entry originates in a study of cytotoxic CD8 clonotypes in ibrutinib-treated CLL. About the research overall: Patients: about a dozen relapsed/refractory, under 16 treatment-naive, approximately 18 IGHV unmutated. Among responders, some 25 were partial and 2 complete; after median roughly 68 months, around 15 stayed remitted and approximately 12 progressed. Timing of response sample collection was a median around eleven months after treatment start, with a range of 6 to 36.

This CDR3 comprises 13 residues. Trimming took 8 bases from V and 0 from J, leaving 11 bases between them. Germline V gene lookup returns CDR1 SGHTA and CDR2 FQGTGA. With sequencing, the targeted depth ranged from 1 in 200,000 to 1 in 1 million T cells. Profiling relied on immunoSEQ multiplex PCR, and the TCRdb table lists in-frame clones only, not all of them. The table records some 27,000 clones, less than 60% of them present only once. This receptor was taken from a human donor with chronic lymphocytic leukemia. The material was PBMCs, obtained before ibrutinib treatment. This sequence joins TRBV7-3 and TRBJ2-7; the D gene is possibly TRBD1 (6 bases). The CDR3 protein is CASSWDNSYEQYF. The DNA for the CDR3 is TGTGCCAGCTCATGGGACAACTCCTACGAGCAGTACTTC.